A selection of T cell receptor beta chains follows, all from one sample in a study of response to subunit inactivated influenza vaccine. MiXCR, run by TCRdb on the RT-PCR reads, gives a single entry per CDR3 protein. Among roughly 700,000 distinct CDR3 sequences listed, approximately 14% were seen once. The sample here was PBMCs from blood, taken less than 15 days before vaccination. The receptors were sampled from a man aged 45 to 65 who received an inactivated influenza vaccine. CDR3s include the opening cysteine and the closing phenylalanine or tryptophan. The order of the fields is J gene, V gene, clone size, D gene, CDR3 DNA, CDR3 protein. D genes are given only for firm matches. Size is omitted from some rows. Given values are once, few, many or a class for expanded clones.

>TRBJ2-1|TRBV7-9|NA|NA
TGTGCCAGCAGCTCGTCGTTGCATGAGCAGTTCTTC
CASSSSLHEQFF
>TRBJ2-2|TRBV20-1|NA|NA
TGCAGTGCTAGAGGCAGGAAGATGACCGGGGAGCTGTTTTTT
CSARGRKMTGELFF
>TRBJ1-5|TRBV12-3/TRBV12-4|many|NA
TGTGCCAGCAGTTTACATAATCAGCCCCAGCATTTT
CASSLHNQPQHF
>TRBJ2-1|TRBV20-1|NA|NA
TGCAGTGCTAGATCCCCAGGGACCCATGAAAATGAGCAGTTCTTC
CSARSPGTHENEQFF
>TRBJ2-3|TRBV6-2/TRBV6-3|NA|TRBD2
TGTGCCAGCAGTCAGCACCGACGGATGACTAGCGGGGGCCCCACAGATACGCAGTATTTT
CASSQHRRMTSGGPTDTQYF
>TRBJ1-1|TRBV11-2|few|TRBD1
TGTGCCAGCAGCTTAGAGACAGGGGCGAGGACCATGAACACTGAAGCTTTCTTT
CASSLETGARTMNTEAFF
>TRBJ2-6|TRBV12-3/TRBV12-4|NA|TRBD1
TGTGCCAGCAGGATCACAGGGGGGTTTTCTGGGGCCAACGTCCTGACTTTC
CASRITGGFSGANVLTF
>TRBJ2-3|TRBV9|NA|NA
TGTGCCAGCAGTCCAAACAGTGTAAGCACAGATACGCAGTATTTT
CASSPNSVSTDTQYF
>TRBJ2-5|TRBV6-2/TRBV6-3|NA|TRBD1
TGTGCCAGCAGTCCCGGGACAGTCGCGACCCAGTACTTC
CASSPGTVATQYF
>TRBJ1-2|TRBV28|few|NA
TGTGCCAGCGAGTCTCCAGGGGCCTCGGCTTGGGGCTACACCTTC
CASESPGASAWGYTF
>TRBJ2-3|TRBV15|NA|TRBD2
TGTGCCACCAGCAGAGAGGCTAGCGGGATCCCAGATACGCAGTATTTT
CATSREASGIPDTQYF
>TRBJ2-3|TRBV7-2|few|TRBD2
TGTGCCAGCAGCGCACCTAGCGGATACACAGATACGCAGTATTTT
CASSAPSGYTDTQYF
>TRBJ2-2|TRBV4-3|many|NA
TGCGCCAGCAGAAAAGAGGGGGGCAGTTCTACCGGGGAGCTGTTTTTT
CASRKEGGSSTGELFF
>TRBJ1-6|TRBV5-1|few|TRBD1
TGCGCCAGCAGACTCACAACCGACAGGGCCCCAATCTATAATTCACCCCTCCACTTT
CASRLTTDRAPIYNSPLHF
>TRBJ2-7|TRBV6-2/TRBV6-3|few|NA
TGTGCCAGCAGTTCATCTCTACGCGAGCAGTACTTC
CASSSSLREQYF
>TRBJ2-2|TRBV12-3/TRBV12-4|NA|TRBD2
TGTGCCAGCAGTTTCAGCGGGGGGACATACACCGGGGAGCTGTTTTTT
CASSFSGGTYTGELFF
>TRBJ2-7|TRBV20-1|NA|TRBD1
TGCAGTGCGGGGGACAGGATCTACGAGCAGTACTTC
CSAGDRIYEQYF